The 27 T cell receptor beta chains reported below all come from one sample, sequenced in a study of T cell changes during pregnancy in multiple sclerosis. This table comes from immunoSEQ multiplex PCR, and its TCRdb copy is limited to in-frame clones, with some not included. The table lists approximately 52,000 clones, around 92% of them singletons, with approximately 0.25% in the top ten. The source material was CD4+ T cells from peripheral blood mononuclear cells, sampled in the third trimester of pregnancy. Every receptor here comes from a female donor with multiple sclerosis, enrolled in a pregnancy study.

The chain has TRBV10-2 and TRBJ2-7, with TRBD1 matching 7 bases. The ends lost 6 bases at V and 2 bases at J; junction bases unmatched: 4. Germline V gene data show CDR1 as WSHSY and CDR2 as SAAADI. The CDR3 extends over 13 amino acids. The CDR3 DNA is TGCGCCAGCAGGGGACAGAGTACCTACGAGCAGTACTTC. This translates into CASRGQSTYEQYF.

This clone was recorded once. V and J are TRBV19 and TRBJ2-5, with D possibly being TRBD1 (5 bases). Trimming pared 4 bases from V and 1 base from J, leaving 10 bases between. The CDR3 totals 14 residues. Germline loops: CDR1 LNHDA, CDR2 SQIVND (reference sequence). The CDR3 protein is CASSTSTVQETQYF. The CDR3 DNA follows: TGTGCCAGTAGTACGTCGACAGTCCAAGAGACCCAGTACTTC.

This chain connects TRBV15 to TRBJ2-1; D gene uncertain. The CDR3 has 13 amino acids. With 1 base removed from V and 7 bases from J, the gap between germline ends came to 8 bases. Germline V gene sequence: CDR1 LNHNV, CDR2 YYDKDF (reference sequence). CDR3 sequence: CATSRGLRNEQFF. CDR3 in DNA: TGTGCCACCAGCAGAGGTCTACGGAATGAGCAGTTCTTC.

The rearrangement links TRBV25-1 to TRBJ2-1; D unclear. V was pared by 1 base and J by 0 bases, with 7 bases between. The CDR3 loop spans 15 amino acids. Per germline, CDR1 MGHDK and CDR2 SYGVNS. CDR3: CASSESRLSYNEQFF. In nucleotides, the CDR3 is TGTGCCAGCAGTGAATCTAGACTCTCCTACAATGAGCAGTTCTTC. The full variable domain, its missing parts supplied by reference TRBV25-1 and TRBJ2-1, is EADIYQTPRYLVIGTGKKITLECSQTMGHDKMYWYQQDPGMELHLIHYSYGVNSTEKGDLSSESTVSRIRTEHFPLTLESARPSHTSQYLCASSESRLSYNEQFFGPGTRLTVL.

The V and J genes are TRBV5-4 and TRBJ1-1, with 9 positions matching TRBD1. CDR1 is SGHNT, CDR2 YYREEE, per germline (reference sequence). The junction had 5 bases not matched to a gene; V was cut back by 5 bases and J by 0 bases. The CDR3 runs to 15 residues. The CDR3 spells CASSSTGGMNTEAFF. In DNA, the CDR3 is TGTGCCAGCAGTTCAACAGGGGGCATGAACACTGAAGCTTTCTTT.

This chain joins TRBV6-1 and TRBJ2-2; TRBD2 matches 7 bases. Germline lookup yields CDR1 MNHNS and CDR2 SASEGT. With 8 bases clipped from V and 2 bases from J, the junction kept 5 bases outside the gene matches. There are 14 residues in the CDR3. The CDR3 DNA reads TGTGCCAGCGGGGGGGGAATCAACACCGGGGAGCTGTTTTTT. Translating gives CASGGGINTGELFF.

The chain has TRBV5-1 and TRBJ1-1; no reliable D call. Trimming stripped 0 bases from V and 1 base from J, with 4 bases between. This CDR3 is built from 13 residues. Germline V gene sequence: CDR1 SGHRS, CDR2 YFSETQ. The CDR3: CASSLAGNTEAFF. The CDR3 DNA reads TGCGCCAGCAGCTTGGCGGGGAACACTGAAGCTTTCTTT.

The rearrangement uses TRBV7-9 and TRBJ1-1, with a possible D match to TRBD1 (5 bases). V lost 5 bases and J 0 bases, leaving 7 bases between the germline ends. The germline V gene encodes CDR1 SEHNR and CDR2 FQNEAQ (reference sequence). The CDR3 length is 13 residues. The DNA of the CDR3 is TGTGCCAGCAGCCAGACAGTGAACACTGAAGCTTTCTTT. Residues: CASSQTVNTEAFF.

This chain connects TRBV30 to TRBJ1-2; D may be TRBD1 (5 bases). CDR1 is GTSNPN and CDR2 is SVGIG in the germline V gene (reference sequence). The V end was cut by 6 bases, the J end by 0 bases, with 14 bases between. The CDR3 is made up of 14 amino acids. CDR3 in amino acids: CACLGAPANYGYTF. For the CDR3, the DNA is TGTGCCTGTCTAGGGGCCCCAGCTAACTATGGCTACACCTTC.

The chain joins TRBV19 to TRBJ1-5, with 7 bases lining up with TRBD1. The CDR3 covers 14 residues. From germline, CDR1 is LNHDA and CDR2 SQIVND (reference sequence). Germline trimming cut 8 bases from V and 4 bases from J; bases unmatched to any gene: 8. CDR3 sequence: CASHRGTGNQPQHF. CDR3 bases: TGTGCCAGTCACAGGGGCACGGGGAATCAGCCCCAGCATTTT.

V is TRBV2 and J is TRBJ1-1, with 7 bases matching TRBD1. Unmatched junction bases numbered 7, after V lost 6 bases and J lost 3 bases. There are 14 residues in the CDR3. Germline CDR1 reads SNHLY; CDR2 reads FYNNEI. The CDR3 spells CASRVQGRDTEAFF. CDR3 coding DNA: TGTGCCAGCAGGGTACAGGGGCGGGACACTGAAGCTTTCTTT.

V gene TRBV27 combines with J gene TRBJ1-6; 10 bases line up with TRBD1. Germline V gene sequence: CDR1 MNHEY, CDR2 SMNVEV (reference sequence). The CDR3 has 14 amino acids. V lost 4 bases, J lost 12 bases, and 6 bases stayed unmatched. The CDR3 sequence is CASSSDRGLLPLHF. The CDR3 region has the DNA TGTGCCAGCAGTTCGGACAGGGGGTTGTTACCCCTCCACTTT.

The genes are TRBV5-1 and TRBJ1-1, with a tentative D call TRBD1 (5 bases). CDR1 is SGHRS and CDR2 is YFSETQ in the germline V gene. The CDR3 loop spans 16 amino acids. The V and J ends lost 4 bases and 0 bases respectively, with 16 bases between them. The chain's CDR3 is CASSARTRSLNTEAFF. In DNA, the CDR3 is TGCGCCAGCAGCGCTCGGACAAGAAGTTTGAACACTGAAGCTTTCTTT. Combining the CDR3 with reference TRBV5-1 and TRBJ1-1 gives the whole variable domain KAGVTQTPRYLIKTRGQQVTLSCSPISGHRSVSWYQQTPGQGLQFLFEYFSETQRNKGNFPGRFSGRQFSNSRSEMNVSTLELGDSALYLCASSARTRSLNTEAFFGQGTRLTVV.

This chain uses TRBV6-5 with TRBJ2-7; the match to TRBD1 covers 7 bases. The length of the CDR3 is 15 residues. Germline loops: CDR1 MNHEY, CDR2 SVGAGI. The V and J ends lost 6 bases and 0 bases, in that order; junction bases with no gene match: 8. CDR3 coding DNA: TGTGCCAGCAGAAGGACAGGTATAAGCTCCTACGAGCAGTACTTC. Its translation: CASRRTGISSYEQYF.

J is TRBJ2-6 and V is TRBV29-1; D is uncertain. Germline V CDR1 and CDR2: SQVTM, ANQGSEA. Trimming left V 1 base short and J 4 bases short, with 5 bases between. The CDR3 consists of 13 residues. CDR3 protein: CSVEGAGANVLTF. The CDR3 nucleotides are TGCAGCGTTGAAGGGGCCGGGGCCAACGTCCTGACTTTC.

The rearrangement joins TRBV28 to TRBJ2-2; no clear D gene. Germline assignment: CDR1 MDHEN and CDR2 SYDVKM. V lost 6 bases and J lost 7, with 12 bases in between. The CDR3 loop spans 13 amino acids. The CDR3 DNA sequence: TGTGCCAGCAGCCCCAGGCTCTTCGGGGAGCTGTTTTTT. Translating gives CASSPRLFGELFF. The full variable domain, with the rest looked up from reference TRBV28 and TRBJ2-2, is DVKVTQSSRYLVKRTGEKVFLECVQDMDHENMFWYRQDPGLGLRLIYFSYDVKMKEKGDIPEGYSVSREKKERFSLILESASTNQTSMYLCASSPRLFGELFFGEGSRLTVL.

This chain links TRBV5-1 with TRBJ2-7, with TRBD1 identical over 9 bases. This CDR3 is built from 15 residues. The V gene end was trimmed by 0 bases and the J gene end by 5 bases; junction bases not matched to a gene: 6. The germline V gene has CDR1 SGHRS and CDR2 YFSETQ. This CDR3 is CASSLAGTGKNEQYF. The CDR3 bases are TGCGCCAGCAGCTTGGCCGGGACAGGGAAGAACGAGCAGTACTTC.

This clone was found a few times. CDR3 loop: CASSLVLRGKSPLHF. CDR3 nucleotides: TGTGCCAGCAGCTTAGTTCTGAGGGGGAAATCACCCCTCCACTTT. The genes are TRBV7-2 and TRBJ1-6; D is possibly TRBD1 (6 bases). The ends were cut back, 1 base at V and 10 bases at J, with 14 bases in the middle. Germline assignment: CDR1 SGHTA and CDR2 FQGNSA. The CDR3 loop spans 15 amino acids.

CDR3 nucleotide sequence: TGTGCCAGCAGCTTAGCTGGGGAGGGTACTGAAAAACTGTTTTTT. It encodes CASSLAGEGTEKLFF. The chain is built from TRBV7-9 and TRBJ1-4; the D is unclear. The V end was cut by 0 bases, the J end by 7 bases, with 12 bases between. The CDR3 is 15 amino acids. Germline loops: CDR1 SEHNR, CDR2 FQNEAQ (reference sequence).

The rearrangement uses TRBV2 and TRBJ1-1; D may be TRBD1 (5 bases). The CDR3 consists of 14 residues. Trimming took 8 bases from V and 4 from J, leaving 17 bases between them. Germline V gene lookup returns CDR1 SNHLY and CDR2 FYNNEI. This CDR3 reads CASWGGEGITEAFF. Written as DNA, the CDR3 is TGTGCCAGCTGGGGGGGGGAAGGGATCACTGAAGCTTTCTTT. Supplemented by reference TRBV2 and TRBJ1-1, the full variable domain reads EPEVTQTPSHQVTQMGQEVILRCVPISNHLYFYWYRQILGQKVEFLVSFYNNEISEKSEIFDDQFSVERPDGSNFTLKIRSTKLEDSAMYFCASWGGEGITEAFFGQGTRLTVV.

V gene TRBV5-6 combines with J gene TRBJ1-1; no clear D gene. V was pared by 2 bases and J by 1 base, with 6 bases between. This CDR3 is 13 amino acids long. The V gene's germline CDR1 is SGHDT and CDR2 YYEEEE. The CDR3 DNA follows: TGTGCCAGCAGCTTTGGGCGGAACACTGAAGCTTTCTTT. This encodes CASSFGRNTEAFF.

The genes are TRBV19 and TRBJ1-5; 12 bases are shared with TRBD1. The CDR3 loop spans 15 amino acids. CDR1 is LNHDA and CDR2 is SQIVND in the germline V gene (reference sequence). Trimming took 3 bases from V and 6 from J; bases not matched to a gene: 3. The CDR3 nucleotides are TGTGCCAGTAGTATGGGGACAGGGGGCGGTCAGCCCCAGCATTTT. Amino acids: CASSMGTGGGQPQHF.

This chain connects TRBV5-4 to TRBJ2-2; 13 nucleotides match TRBD2. V lost 2 bases and J lost 6; bases outside the gene matches: 4. The CDR3 is made up of 16 amino acids. Germline-derived CDR1 and CDR2 are SGHNT and YYREEE (reference sequence). The CDR3 here is CASSFSLAGGPGELFF. CDR3 bases: TGTGCCAGCAGCTTCTCACTAGCGGGGGGGCCCGGGGAGCTGTTTTTT. Filled out from reference TRBV5-4 and TRBJ2-2, the complete variable domain reads ETGVTQSPTHLIKTRGQQVTLRCSSQSGHNTVSWYQQALGQGPQFIFQYYREEENGRGNFPPRFSGLQFPNYSSELNVNALELDDSALYLCASSFSLAGGPGELFFGEGSRLTVL.

The V and J genes are TRBV9 and TRBJ2-1; D is ambiguous. The CDR3 length is 15 residues. The V and J ends lost 3 bases and 8 bases respectively, with 18 bases between them. Germline CDR1 reads SGDLS; CDR2 reads YYNGEE. The CDR3 DNA is TGTGCCAGCAGCGAGGTGGGCAGACCCCCGGATGAGCAGTTCTTC. The encoded protein is CASSEVGRPPDEQFF.

The chain links TRBV9 to TRBJ2-3; D is possibly TRBD2 (5 bases). The CDR3 is made up of 17 amino acids. Germline values: CDR1 SGDLS, CDR2 YYNGEE. Between the trimmed V and J ends, which lost 0 bases and 0 bases, there was a span of 14 bases. CDR3 amino acids: CASSVAPAGLSTDTQYF. CDR3 coding DNA: TGTGCCAGCAGCGTAGCTCCTGCGGGCCTTAGCACAGATACGCAGTATTTT.

This clone was counted once. The chain recombines TRBV7-9 with TRBJ1-4; no definite D call. V lost 3 bases and J 7 bases, leaving 21 bases between the germline ends. The CDR3 totals 17 residues. The germline V gene encodes CDR1 SEHNR and CDR2 FQNEAQ (reference sequence). This chain's CDR3 is CASSFAGIAGMREKLFF. CDR3 DNA: TGTGCCAGCAGCTTCGCAGGCATAGCGGGGATGCGTGAAAAACTGTTTTTT.

The chain combines TRBV6-1 with TRBJ2-5, with 10 nucleotides matching TRBD1. Germline V CDR1 and CDR2: MNHNS, SASEGT. Trimming took 1 base from V and 2 from J; bases not matched to a gene: 1. This CDR3 region has 15 residues. The CDR3 region is CASSEGQGAQETQYF. CDR3 coding DNA: TGTGCCAGCAGTGAAGGACAGGGGGCTCAAGAGACCCAGTACTTC.